This TCR beta chain was retrieved from a study of Ad26.COV2.S vaccination and SARS-CoV-2 variants. General study points: Vaccinees and placebo recipients showed similar non-spike TCR breadth.

Clones were sequenced by immunoSEQ multiplex PCR, and TCRdb holds only the in-frame ones, with some missing. Here the sample spans roughly 380,000 clones, about 85% being singletons. Note on this clone: Its specificity is unknown.

The sample's treatment: 15 to 20 received Ad26.COV2.S at low or high dose, single or two shots; 5 received placebo; per-sample allocation not given. Specimen acquisition occurred on day 63 following the initial vaccine or placebo injection. CDR3 length equals 13 residues. Germline V gene data show CDR1 as LNHDA and CDR2 as SQIVND (reference sequence). Trimming removed 1 base at V and 9 bases at J, with 11 bases between. V and J are TRBV19 and TRBJ2-3; D is undetermined. The TCR sequence derives from a person aged 18 to 59 who received the Ad26.COV2.S COVID-19 vaccine or a placebo. The specimen was peripheral blood, collected in a trial of Ad26.COV2.S vaccine versus placebo. DNA for the CDR3: TGTGCCAGTAGTATAGGGGTCGGGTCCACGCAGTATTTT. Residues: CASSIGVGSTQYF.